Below are 29 T cell receptor beta chains sequenced from a single sample in a study of blood T cells in healthy people across ages. A second about 6 to 11 cycle PCR used barcoded and J-beta primers. TCRdb ran MiXCR on the 5' RACE reads and lists one entry per CDR3 protein. The data contain roughly 1.9 million distinct CDR3 sequences, roughly 43% of them singletons. Sequencing was performed on blood. The receptor set was obtained from a human donor in good health.

This chain uses TRBV3-1 with TRBJ2-7; D unresolved. Trimming took 2 bases from V and 7 from J, leaving 6 bases between them. The CDR3 extends over 11 amino acids. In germline, CDR1 is LGHDT, CDR2 YNNKEL (reference sequence). CDR3 nucleotides: TGTGCCAGCAGCCAATTTAAAGAGCAGTACTTC. Encoded protein: CASSQFKEQYF.

This sequence joins TRBV4-1 and TRBJ1-2; possible D gene TRBD1, 6 bases. From germline, CDR1 is MGHRA and CDR2 YSYEKL. V lost 4 bases and J lost 2, with 20 bases in between. CDR3 size: 17 residues. For the CDR3, the DNA is TGCGCCAGCAGCCTCCCCCGGAGGGGGTTCGCCAACTATGGCTACACCTTC. Amino acid sequence: CASSLPRRGFANYGYTF.

This clonotype was detected a few times. V and J are TRBV13 and TRBJ2-5, with TRBD1 matching over 9 bases. Germline V gene data show CDR1 as PRHDT and CDR2 as FYEKMQ (reference sequence). The J segment lost 2 bases and the V segment lost 5 bases, leaving 6 bases of the junction unmatched. The CDR3 contains 15 residues. The CDR3 spells CASSVYGTGQETQYF. In DNA, the CDR3 is TGTGCCAGCAGCGTTTACGGGACAGGGCAAGAGACCCAGTACTTC.

This clonotype has only a few counts. The chain couples TRBV6-5 to TRBJ2-1; 8 bases agree with TRBD2. The CDR3 totals 16 residues. Germline loops: CDR1 MNHEY, CDR2 SVGAGI. Trimming removed 1 base from V and 3 bases from J; junction bases left unmatched: 5. CDR3 in DNA: TGTGCCAGCAGTTACTGGTTAGCGGGGATCTACAATGAGCAGTTCTTC. Its protein is CASSYWLAGIYNEQFF.

This clonotype came up a few times. This sequence joins TRBV6-5 and TRBJ1-4, with 9 bases aligning to TRBD1. The CDR3 is 15 residues long. The ends lost 4 bases at V and 10 bases at J; junction bases unmatched: 10. Germline values: CDR1 MNHEY, CDR2 SVGAGI. The CDR3 sequence: CASSSRQGELGKLFF. The CDR3 DNA follows: TGTGCCAGCAGTTCCCGACAGGGGGAGTTGGGAAAACTGTTTTTT.

In its sample, this clonotype was seen once. The chain has TRBV6-5 and TRBJ1-2, with TRBD1 as a possible D gene (5 bases). This CDR3 has 16 amino acids. V lost 8 bases and J 2 bases, leaving 21 bases between the germline ends. Germline values: CDR1 MNHEY, CDR2 SVGAGI. CDR3 nucleotide sequence: TGTGCCAGCCGGGGGATGGAAGGACTACTAAACTATGGCTACACCTTC. Its translation: CASRGMEGLLNYGYTF.

In its sample, this clonotype was seen a few times. The rearrangement links TRBV4-3 to TRBJ2-1; TRBD1 aligns across 7 bases. After removal of 0 bases from V and 4 bases from J, the junction contained 9 bases not matched to a gene. CDR1 is LGHNA and CDR2 is YSLEER in the germline V gene. The CDR3 is made up of 17 amino acids. The CDR3 DNA is TGCGCCAGCAGCCAAGAAGCTTTAAGGGGGCCTTACAATGAGCAGTTCTTC. Translating it yields CASSQEALRGPYNEQFF.

This clonotype showed up just a few times. The rearrangement links TRBV12-3 or TRBV12-4 to TRBJ2-5, with D perhaps TRBD1 (6 bases). V was shortened by 5 bases and J by 4 bases, with 11 bases between the two germline ends. The CDR3 sequence is 13 residues long. The CDR3 DNA reads as TGTGCCAGCAGTAATCTAGGGGGAGAGACCCAGTACTTC. Encoded protein: CASSNLGGETQYF.

This clonotype was seen a few times. The J gene is TRBJ1-1, the V gene TRBV20-1; 7 bases are shared with TRBD1. V trimming: 3 bases; J trimming: 7 bases; junction bases outside the gene matches: 8. The germline V gene encodes CDR1 DFQATT and CDR2 SNEGSKA (reference sequence). CDR3 length equals 13 residues. The CDR3: CSASQGGTGEAFF. The DNA for the CDR3 is TGCAGTGCTAGCCAGGGGGGCACCGGTGAAGCTTTCTTT.

This clonotype was counted ten times or more. This chain joins TRBV29-1 and TRBJ2-1, with D perhaps TRBD2 (6 bases). Germline CDR1 is SQVTM and CDR2 is ANQGSEA. V was pared by 5 bases and J by 3 bases, with 14 bases between. This CDR3 is 14 amino acids long. The CDR3 DNA follows: TGCAGCGTTTCATCGGGGGTTGACTACAATGAGCAGTTCTTC. This sequence encodes CSVSSGVDYNEQFF.

The V and J genes are TRBV5-1 and TRBJ1-2; TRBD1 matches at 7 bases. The germline gives CDR1 SGHRS, CDR2 YFSETQ. The trim removed 0 bases at V and 6 bases at J, leaving 8 bases unmatched. The CDR3 spans 15 residues. CDR3 bases: TGCGCCAGCAGCTTGGAAGGGGACAGTGGCGATGGCTACACCTTC. Protein sequence: CASSLEGDSGDGYTF.

V and J are TRBV7-8 and TRBJ2-1; 10 nucleotides agree with TRBD1. V lost 5 bases to trimming and J lost 8 bases; unmatched junction nucleotides: 12. Germline V gene sequence: CDR1 SGHVS, CDR2 FQNEAQ. The CDR3 has 16 residues. The CDR3 loop is CASSPIRDRGGDEQFF. The CDR3 DNA reads TGTGCCAGCAGCCCGATCCGGGACAGGGGAGGCGATGAGCAGTTCTTC.

This chain connects TRBV6-5 to TRBJ2-1; D is unresolved. Trimming removed 6 bases at V and 9 bases at J, with 15 bases between. The CDR3 runs to 13 residues. Germline V gives CDR1 MNHEY, CDR2 SVGAGI. CDR3 nucleotide sequence: TGTGCCAGCAGGACTCAGGTATACGGTGAGCAGTTCTTC. This translates into CASRTQVYGEQFF.

The gene calls are TRBV20-1 and TRBJ1-2; no reliable D call. This CDR3 spans 14 amino acids. Germline CDR1 DFQATT, CDR2 SNEGSKA (reference sequence). The V end was cut by 0 bases, the J end by 6 bases, with 14 bases between. CDR3 nucleotides: TGCAGTGCTAGAGATCCGGGGATACTTGATGGCTACACCTTC. This gives the protein CSARDPGILDGYTF.

The V call is TRBV2, the J call TRBJ1-5; D call uncertain. This CDR3 is built from 15 residues. Germline V lookup: CDR1 SNHLY, CDR2 FYNNEI. V was cut by 5 bases and J by 3 bases, with 14 bases left in between. The CDR3 spells CASSLRTVINQPQHF. The CDR3 bases are TGTGCCAGCAGTTTACGGACGGTAATCAATCAGCCCCAGCATTTT.

This clonotype has a count of ten or more. The chain carries TRBV11-3 and TRBJ2-1, with TRBD2 identical over 9 bases. Germline V CDR1 and CDR2: SGHNT, YENEEA. The CDR3 contains 15 residues. The V segment lost 1 base and the J segment 3 bases; nucleotides outside the gene matches: 1. This chain's CDR3 is CASSLGRGGYNEQFF. The CDR3 DNA is TGTGCCAGCAGCTTAGGGCGGGGGGGCTACAATGAGCAGTTCTTC. Looking up the rest from reference TRBV11-3 and TRBJ2-1 gives the full variable domain: EAGVVQSPRYKIIEKKQPVAFWCNPISGHNTLYWYLQNLGQGPELLIRYENEEAVDDSQLPKDRFSAERLKGVDSTLKIQPAELGDSAVYLCASSLGRGGYNEQFFGPGTRLTVL.

The CDR3 region is CSARGDGGLTDTQYF. The CDR3 coding sequence is TGCAGTGCTAGAGGAGACGGGGGCCTCACAGATACGCAGTATTTT. This chain links TRBV20-1 with TRBJ2-3, with D perhaps being TRBD1 or TRBD2 (6 bases each). Per the germline V gene, CDR1 is DFQATT and CDR2 is SNEGSKA (reference sequence). This CDR3 is built from 15 residues. V was pared by 1 base and J by 2 bases, with 13 bases between.

The genes are TRBV6-6 and TRBJ1-5, with D hard to call. Looked up from germline, CDR1 is MNHNY and CDR2 is SVGAGI (reference sequence). CDR3 length: 13 amino acids. Trimming left V 2 bases short and J 4 bases short, with 6 bases between. The CDR3 is CASSYPDNQPQHF. The DNA of the CDR3 is TGTGCCAGCAGTTACCCTGATAATCAGCCCCAGCATTTT.

This clonotype was seen more than once but under ten times. The V call is TRBV6-2 or TRBV6-3, the J call TRBJ2-5; tentatively, D is TRBD1 (6 bases). The J call is doubtful: the DNA matches TRBJ2-1 better. This CDR3 comprises 15 residues. Germline V gene data show CDR1 as MNHEY and CDR2 as SVGEGT. For the CDR3, the DNA is TGTGCCAGCAGTCCCCTTACAGGGTTCCAAGAGACCCAGTTCTTC. It yields the protein CASSPLTGFQETQFF.

This clonotype was seen a handful of times. The rearrangement links TRBV3-1 to TRBJ1-2; TRBD1 agrees at 8 bases. Trimming removed 0 bases from V and 5 bases from J; junction bases left unmatched: 2. Per germline, CDR1 LGHDT and CDR2 YNNKEL (reference sequence). The CDR3 totals 14 residues. The CDR3 region has the DNA TGTGCCAGCAGCCAAGAGGACAGGGTATATGGCTACACCTTC. Protein product: CASSQEDRVYGYTF.

The chain joins TRBV7-9 to TRBJ2-5; D could derive from TRBD1 or TRBD2 (5 bases each). CDR3 size: 13 residues. The germline V gene has CDR1 SEHNR and CDR2 FQNEAQ (reference sequence). V lost 1 base and J 7 bases, leaving 10 bases between the germline ends. CDR3 loop: CASSLEGRGTQYF. The CDR3 coding sequence is TGTGCCAGCAGCTTAGAGGGACGCGGGACCCAGTACTTC.

Details on this clonotype: A much larger clonotype is one base distant, so this may be a read error. The genes are TRBV29-1 and TRBJ2-7; unclear D gene. The DNA end lines up better with TRBJ2-1; the J call may be wrong. This CDR3 has 13 amino acids. Per germline, CDR1 SQVTM and CDR2 ANQGSEA. The CDR3 coding sequence is TGCAGCGGTGTCGCAGGCGTTTCCTACGAGCAGTTCTTC. Its protein product is CSGVAGVSYEQFF.

This chain joins TRBV20-1 and TRBJ2-1, with 10 bases identical to TRBD2. This CDR3 comprises 19 residues. The V gene's germline CDR1 is DFQATT and CDR2 SNEGSKA (reference sequence). V dropped 6 bases and J dropped 5; count of bases not matched to a gene: 22. In DNA form, the CDR3 reads TGCAGTGCCAACTCACTAGGGGTGCTAGCGGGGGCCATGGACAATGAGCAGTTCTTC. Its protein product is CSANSLGVLAGAMDNEQFF.

The V gene is TRBV20-1, the J gene TRBJ1-2; D perhaps matches TRBD1 (6 bases). The CDR3 runs 15 residues. From germline, CDR1 is DFQATT and CDR2 SNEGSKA (reference sequence). V lost 5 bases and J lost 2, with 18 bases in between. Here the CDR3 reads CSASPLRQGNYGYTF. Written as DNA, the CDR3 is TGCAGTGCTTCACCCTTGAGGCAGGGGAACTATGGCTACACCTTC.

V usage is TRBV6-5 and J usage is TRBJ1-4; 8 bases are a match to TRBD1. This CDR3 has 15 residues. The V gene's germline CDR1 is MNHEY and CDR2 SVGAGI. The V gene end was trimmed by 1 base and the J gene end by 8 bases; junction bases not matched to a gene: 6. The DNA of the CDR3 is TGTGCCAGCAGTTACTATGGACAGGGTGGGGAAAAACTGTTTTTT. Residues: CASSYYGQGGEKLFF.

In its sample, this clonotype was seen a few times. This chain links TRBV7-2 with TRBJ1-2, with D possibly matching TRBD1 (5 bases). V was clipped by 5 bases and J by 7 bases, with 14 bases between them. The CDR3 has 13 residues. Germline V gene sequence: CDR1 SGHTA, CDR2 FQGNSA. Written as DNA, the CDR3 is TGTGCCAGCAGCGAAGGGACTGGAAGTGGCTACACCTTC. This gives the protein CASSEGTGSGYTF.

The chain combines TRBV20-1 with TRBJ2-1; tentatively, D is TRBD2 (6 bases). The V and J ends lost 4 bases and 7 bases respectively, with 20 bases between them. The CDR3 extends over 15 amino acids. CDR1 and CDR2 from the germline V gene are DFQATT and SNEGSKA (reference sequence). CDR3 bases: TGCAGTGCTACCCAAGGCGGGGTTTTAGGGAATGAGCAGTTCTTC. It yields the protein CSATQGGVLGNEQFF.

J is TRBJ2-3 and V is TRBV20-1, with TRBD1 identical over 8 bases. CDR3 size: 14 residues. The germline gives CDR1 DFQATT, CDR2 SNEGSKA (reference sequence). Trimming removed 6 bases from V and 3 bases from J; junction bases left unmatched: 8. The CDR3 bases are TGCAGTGCCTACCTCCGGACAGGGACAGATACGCAGTATTTT. As protein: CSAYLRTGTDTQYF.

This sequence joins TRBV6-6 and TRBJ2-1; the D gene is possibly TRBD2 (7 bases). The V end was cut by 6 bases, the J end by 9 bases, with 21 bases between. Germline CDR1 reads MNHNY; CDR2 reads SVGAGI (reference sequence). The CDR3 is 15 residues long. CDR3 coding DNA: TGTGCCAGCAGCGACCCTTGGGGGGGCCCAACTGAGCAGTTCTTC. It codes for CASSDPWGGPTEQFF.